This is a list of T cell receptor beta chains from one sample in a study of response to subunit inactivated influenza vaccine. TCRdb recomputed calls from the RT-PCR reads with MiXCR, one row per CDR3 protein. The sample holds 550,000 to 800,000 distinct CDR3 sequences, around 14% seen once. The sequencing here drew on PBMCs from blood, taken 11 to 12 days after vaccination. All receptors come from a man aged 45-65 years who received an inactivated influenza vaccine. Both conserved end residues are part of each CDR3. The D gene is left open where the match is weak. Rows may omit the clone size; those that give it use once, few, many or a size class.

clone size,D gene,V gene,J gene,CDR3 DNA,CDR3 protein
few,NA,TRBV27,TRBJ2-3,TGTGCCAGCAGTTCCCCACTTACGCCTGGCAGGGCCCGCACAGATACGCAGTATTTT,CASSSPLTPGRARTDTQYF
few,TRBD1,TRBV10-3,TRBJ2-7,TGTGCCATCAGGGGACAGGGGCCCACCTACGAGCAGTACTTC,CAIRGQGPTYEQYF
NA,NA,TRBV7-9,TRBJ2-1,TGTGCCAGCAGCCCGATAGCTGAGGAGCAGTTCTTC,CASSPIAEEQFF
many,TRBD1,TRBV12-3/TRBV12-4,TRBJ2-5,TGTGCCAGCAGTTTCGAGACAGGGGGAAAGACCCAGTACTTC,CASSFETGGKTQYF
NA,NA,TRBV27,TRBJ2-1,TGTGCCAGCAGTTCGTCAGGGCCTTACAATGAGCAGTTCTTC,CASSSSGPYNEQFF
few,NA,TRBV29-1,TRBJ2-7,TGCAGCGTGGGGGGAGCGCCGAAATCCCACGAGCAGTACTTC,CSVGGAPKSHEQYF
few,TRBD1,TRBV6-2/TRBV6-3,TRBJ2-2,TGTGCCAGCAGTCATATTACCGGGACAGGGGGCCGCACCGGGGAGCTGTTTTTT,CASSHITGTGGRTGELFF
many,TRBD1,TRBV20-1,TRBJ2-2,TGCAGTGCTAGCGGGAACCGGGCAGGGGGCTTCCCCGGGGAGCTGTTTTTT,CSASGNRAGGFPGELFF
few,NA,TRBV6-5,TRBJ1-1,TGTGCCAGCAGTTTGCGGACCAAGAACACTGAAGCTTTCTTT,CASSLRTKNTEAFF
NA,NA,TRBV4-1,TRBJ2-2,TGCGCCAGCAGCCATCAGGGGGTTAGCGGCGGGGAGCTGTTTTTT,CASSHQGVSGGELFF
NA,TRBD1,TRBV11-2,TRBJ1-6,TGTGCCAGCAGCTTAGATCGTGACAGGGCCCTCCACTTT,CASSLDRDRALHF
NA,NA,TRBV12-3/TRBV12-4,TRBJ2-7,TGTGCCAGCAGTACGACAGGATCCTTGAGCGAGCAGTACTTC,CASSTTGSLSEQYF
NA,TRBD2,TRBV7-6,TRBJ2-1,TGTGCCAGCAGCCCTTCTAGCGGAGTTTACAATGAGCAGTTCTTC,CASSPSSGVYNEQFF
NA,TRBD2,TRBV12-3/TRBV12-4,TRBJ2-1,TGTGCCAGCAGTTTGGGACTAGCGGGGGGGGTTGAGCAGTTCTTC,CASSLGLAGGVEQFF
NA,NA,TRBV6-5,TRBJ2-2,TGTGCCAGCAGTTCTCCTCAGGTTACGAACACCGGGGAGCTGTTTTTT,CASSSPQVTNTGELFF
NA,TRBD1,TRBV6-5,TRBJ2-7,TGTGCCAGCAGTTACTCTGGGACAGGGATCTACGAGCAGTACTTC,CASSYSGTGIYEQYF
few,NA,TRBV7-8,TRBJ1-2,TGTGCCAGCAGCTTACTGGGCGCAGAGGGCTACACCTTC,CASSLLGAEGYTF
NA,NA,TRBV13,TRBJ1-2,TGTGCCAGCAGCCGTTCGTCTGGGAATTGGAGCTACACCTTC,CASSRSSGNWSYTF
many,NA,TRBV5-1,TRBJ2-1,TGCGCCAGCGGGCGAACAAACAATGAGCAGTTCTTC,CASGRTNNEQFF
few,NA,TRBV5-1,TRBJ2-2,TGCGCCAGCAGCTTGGTCGTCGGGGGCACCGGGGAGCTGTTTTTT,CASSLVVGGTGELFF
NA,NA,TRBV7-2,TRBJ2-1,TGTGCCAGCAGCCGAACGCATTACAATGAGCAGTTCTTC,CASSRTHYNEQFF
NA,NA,TRBV27,TRBJ2-5,TGTGCCAGCAGTTTATGGAGCCGGGGACAAGAGACCCAGTACTTC,CASSLWSRGQETQYF
NA,NA,TRBV30,TRBJ2-2,TGTGCCTGCCCTAGAATAAACACCGGGGAGCTGTTTTTT,CACPRINTGELFF